The rows below give T cell receptor beta chains drawn from one sample of a study of T cell responses to AZD1222 COVID-19 vaccine. The protocol was immunoSEQ multiplex PCR, while the TCRdb copy is restricted to in-frame clones and leaves out a portion. The data show 180,000 or so clones, roughly 92% seen once. The sample here was peripheral blood, taken 28 days after the second AZD1222 dose. The receptors here all came from an adult who received the AZD1222 COVID-19 vaccine. Each CDR3 is given with its conserved first and last residue. A D gene is named only where the DNA matches it firmly. The listing skips clone size in some rows; elsewhere it reads once, few, many or a size class.

d_call: TRBD2; j_call: TRBJ2-5; v_call: TRBV7-2; clone_size: few; cdr3_nt: TGTGCCAGCAGCTTGTCTAGCGGGGTCCAAGAGACCCAGTACTTC; cdr3_aa: CASSLSSGVQETQYF
d_call: NA; j_call: TRBJ2-3; v_call: TRBV5-1; clone_size: NA; cdr3_nt: TGCGCCAGCAGCTCCCCCCCACTTTCTACGCAGTATTTT; cdr3_aa: CASSSPPLSTQYF
d_call: NA; j_call: TRBJ1-4; v_call: TRBV19; clone_size: NA; cdr3_nt: TGTGCCAGTAGTACCCCAGATTCAACTAATGAAAAACTGTTTTTT; cdr3_aa: CASSTPDSTNEKLFF
d_call: TRBD1; j_call: TRBJ1-2; v_call: TRBV6-5; clone_size: once; cdr3_nt: TGTGCCAGCAGTCCCCGGACAGGGGTGTTTTATGGCTACACCTTC; cdr3_aa: CASSPRTGVFYGYTF
d_call: TRBD2; j_call: TRBJ2-5; v_call: TRBV5-4; clone_size: few; cdr3_nt: TGTGCCAGCAGCAGGGGCATAGGGGCGGGAGTTGGGGAGACCCAGTACTTC; cdr3_aa: CASSRGIGAGVGETQYF
d_call: TRBD2; j_call: TRBJ2-1; v_call: TRBV5-5; clone_size: NA; cdr3_nt: TGTGCCAGCAGCTTGGTGGGACTAGGGGGGAGGGATGAGCAGTTCTTC; cdr3_aa: CASSLVGLGGRDEQFF
d_call: NA; j_call: TRBJ2-2; v_call: TRBV10-3; clone_size: NA; cdr3_nt: TGTGCCATCAGTGCCAGCGCGAACACCGGGGAGCTGTTTTTT; cdr3_aa: CAISASANTGELFF
d_call: NA; j_call: TRBJ2-7; v_call: TRBV18; clone_size: once; cdr3_nt: TGTGCCAGCTCACCCCAAGGAGCCTACGAGCAGTACTTC; cdr3_aa: CASSPQGAYEQYF
d_call: NA; j_call: TRBJ2-1; v_call: TRBV9; clone_size: NA; cdr3_nt: TGTGCCAGCAGCGTTGAGCCCCGGGGAGTAGACAATGAGCAGTTCTTC; cdr3_aa: CASSVEPRGVDNEQFF
d_call: NA; j_call: TRBJ1-2; v_call: TRBV6-5; clone_size: NA; cdr3_nt: TGTGCCAGCCGCATACGACGCACAGGGTTGAGTGGCTACACCTTC; cdr3_aa: CASRIRRTGLSGYTF
d_call: NA; j_call: TRBJ2-7; v_call: TRBV7-9; clone_size: once; cdr3_nt: TGTGCCAGCAGCCCCCAGGGACCCAGCTCCTACGAGCAGTACTTC; cdr3_aa: CASSPQGPSSYEQYF
d_call: NA; j_call: TRBJ2-7; v_call: TRBV6-5; clone_size: NA; cdr3_nt: TGTGCCAGCAGTTACTTGCGGGAGCAGTACTTC; cdr3_aa: CASSYLREQYF
d_call: TRBD1; j_call: TRBJ2-7; v_call: TRBV30; clone_size: NA; cdr3_nt: TGTGCCTGGAGTGTGAAAGGGGGACAGGGGAAGCACGAGCAGTACTTC; cdr3_aa: CAWSVKGGQGKHEQYF
d_call: TRBD1; j_call: TRBJ2-7; v_call: TRBV2; clone_size: NA; cdr3_nt: TGTGCCAGCAGAGGGGACAGCTCCTACGAGCAGTACTTC; cdr3_aa: CASRGDSSYEQYF
d_call: TRBD1; j_call: TRBJ1-2; v_call: TRBV7-9; clone_size: NA; cdr3_nt: TGTGCCAGCATCGTACAGGGGGCCGGTGGCTACACCTTC; cdr3_aa: CASIVQGAGGYTF
d_call: TRBD2; j_call: TRBJ2-1; v_call: TRBV11-2; clone_size: NA; cdr3_nt: TGTGCCAGCAGCCCCCAGACTAGCGGGTTCCATGAGCAGTTCTTC; cdr3_aa: CASSPQTSGFHEQFF
d_call: NA; j_call: TRBJ1-1; v_call: TRBV2; clone_size: NA; cdr3_nt: TGTGCCAGCAGTGACCCTAACACTGAAGCTTTCTTT; cdr3_aa: CASSDPNTEAFF
d_call: NA; j_call: TRBJ2-1; v_call: TRBV5-1; clone_size: NA; cdr3_nt: TGCGCCAGCAGCTTAGTGCAGTTCTTC; cdr3_aa: CASSLVQFF
d_call: NA; j_call: TRBJ2-7; v_call: TRBV19; clone_size: NA; cdr3_nt: TGTGCCAGTAGTATAGCAGGGCTGAACTACGAGCAGTACTTC; cdr3_aa: CASSIAGLNYEQYF
d_call: NA; j_call: TRBJ2-3; v_call: TRBV5-4; clone_size: NA; cdr3_nt: TGTGCCAGCAGCTTGCCGCCTCGGACAGATACGCAGTATTTT; cdr3_aa: CASSLPPRTDTQYF
d_call: NA; j_call: TRBJ2-7; v_call: TRBV20-1; clone_size: NA; cdr3_nt: TGCAGTGCTAGAGAGTACTACGAGCAGTACTTC; cdr3_aa: CSAREYYEQYF
d_call: NA; j_call: TRBJ2-7; v_call: TRBV27; clone_size: NA; cdr3_nt: TGTGCCAGCAGTTATTCGGGGGCTCTGGGAGAGCAGTACTTC; cdr3_aa: CASSYSGALGEQYF
d_call: TRBD2; j_call: TRBJ2-3; v_call: TRBV7-6; clone_size: NA; cdr3_nt: TGTGCCAGCAGCTTCCTGAGCGGGGCCGGAACACATACGCAGTATTTT; cdr3_aa: CASSFLSGAGTHTQYF
d_call: TRBD1; j_call: TRBJ1-1; v_call: TRBV7-2; clone_size: NA; cdr3_nt: TGTGCCAGCAGCCGGACAGGGACCACTATGAACACTGAAGCTTTCTTT; cdr3_aa: CASSRTGTTMNTEAFF
d_call: NA; j_call: TRBJ1-1; v_call: TRBV28; clone_size: NA; cdr3_nt: TGTGCCAGCAGCGCCGGGGGCGCGAACACTGAAGCTTTCTTT; cdr3_aa: CASSAGGANTEAFF
d_call: NA; j_call: TRBJ2-7; v_call: TRBV11-2; clone_size: NA; cdr3_nt: TGTGCCAGCAGCTTAGTGATCCTAAGCTACGAGCAGTACTTC; cdr3_aa: CASSLVILSYEQYF
d_call: NA; j_call: TRBJ2-2; v_call: TRBV7-8; clone_size: NA; cdr3_nt: TGTGCCAGCAGCATCGGAACGAACACCGGGGAGCTGTTTTTT; cdr3_aa: CASSIGTNTGELFF
d_call: NA; j_call: TRBJ2-7; v_call: TRBV5-4; clone_size: once; cdr3_nt: TGTGCCAGCAGCTCCGACAGGATAGGCGAGCAGTACTTC; cdr3_aa: CASSSDRIGEQYF
d_call: NA; j_call: TRBJ2-3; v_call: TRBV5-8; clone_size: NA; cdr3_nt: TGTGCCAGCAGCTTATGGAGGACAGATACGCAGTATTTT; cdr3_aa: CASSLWRTDTQYF
d_call: NA; j_call: TRBJ1-6; v_call: TRBV11-2; clone_size: NA; cdr3_nt: TGTGCCAGCAGCCAGGATTTTTTTTCACCCCTCCACTTT; cdr3_aa: CASSQDFFSPLHF
d_call: NA; j_call: TRBJ2-1; v_call: TRBV6-5; clone_size: NA; cdr3_nt: TGTGCCAGCAGCTTACGCAGCAGGAACAATGAGCAGTTCTTC; cdr3_aa: CASSLRSRNNEQFF
d_call: TRBD2; j_call: TRBJ2-1; v_call: TRBV14; clone_size: NA; cdr3_nt: TGTGCCAGCAGCCAAGAAGCTGGCGCGGGAGGGCCAGGAAGGCAGTTCTTC; cdr3_aa: CASSQEAGAGGPGRQFF
d_call: NA; j_call: TRBJ2-1; v_call: TRBV27; clone_size: NA; cdr3_nt: TGTGCCAGCAGGAACATAGGGACGACAGCCTACAATGAGCAGTTCTTC; cdr3_aa: CASRNIGTTAYNEQFF
d_call: NA; j_call: TRBJ1-5; v_call: TRBV7-9; clone_size: NA; cdr3_nt: TGTGCCAGCAGCGGGGGCCCTTCGCATCAGCCCCAGCATTTT; cdr3_aa: CASSGGPSHQPQHF
d_call: NA; j_call: TRBJ2-1; v_call: TRBV5-1; clone_size: once; cdr3_nt: TGCGCCAGCAGCTTGGGTAGATGGGGTTACAATGAGCAGTTCTTC; cdr3_aa: CASSLGRWGYNEQFF
d_call: TRBD1; j_call: TRBJ1-1; v_call: TRBV9; clone_size: NA; cdr3_nt: TGTGCCAGCAGCCCCAGACAGGGGTGGAGAAACACTGAAGCTTTCTTT; cdr3_aa: CASSPRQGWRNTEAFF
d_call: NA; j_call: TRBJ1-1; v_call: TRBV29-1; clone_size: once; cdr3_nt: TGCAGCGGTCGGTTGAACACTGAAGCTTTCTTT; cdr3_aa: CSGRLNTEAFF